The 28 T cell receptor beta chains below all came from one sample that was sequenced in a study of blood T cells in healthy people across ages. Alongside a J-beta primer mix, a sample-barcoded 5' primer served in a second PCR lasting roughly 7 to 11 cycles. In TCRdb, the 5' RACE reads were re-called with MiXCR into one record per CDR3 protein. The table records 550,000 to 800,000 distinct CDR3 sequences, around 32% of them present only once. Sample: blood. The receptors originated from a woman older than 75 in good health.

V and J are TRBV5-1 and TRBJ1-2, with no clear D. Germline V gives CDR1 SGHRS, CDR2 YFSETQ. This CDR3 is built from 16 residues. V was cut by 2 bases and J by 0 bases, with 14 bases left in between. This CDR3 reads CASSFDNRIANYGYTF. The CDR3 DNA reads as TGCGCCAGCAGCTTCGACAATCGGATAGCTAACTATGGCTACACCTTC.

Points on this clonotype: A read error may be the cause here, since a much bigger clone is one base away. The chain uses TRBV20-1 and TRBJ1-2; TRBD1 aligns across 9 bases. V was pared by 6 bases and J by 6 bases, with 8 bases of the junction left unmatched. Germline V gene sequence: CDR1 DFQATT, CDR2 SNEGSKA (reference sequence). The CDR3 has 13 amino acids. CDR3: CSAGTGKVDGYTF. CDR3 sequence (DNA): TGCAGTGCGGGGACAGGGAAGGTGGATGGCTACACCTTC.

The chain combines TRBV9 with TRBJ2-5; perhaps D is TRBD1 or TRBD2 (5 bases each). CDR3 length equals 13 residues. V lost 7 bases to trimming and J lost 3 bases, with 13 bases between them. Germline loops: CDR1 SGDLS, CDR2 YYNGEE. The CDR3 DNA is TGTGCCAGCGGTGCCGAGGGGAAAGAGACCCAGTACTTC. Translation gives CASGAEGKETQYF.

The sample holds one count of this clonotype. The V and J genes are TRBV9 and TRBJ2-5; maybe TRBD1 (5 bases). The germline V gene encodes CDR1 SGDLS and CDR2 YYNGEE. The CDR3 totals 13 residues. V lost 4 bases to trimming and J lost 4 bases, with 11 bases between them. CDR3 amino acids: CASSLQVPETQYF. CDR3 bases: TGTGCCAGCAGCTTACAGGTCCCAGAGACCCAGTACTTC.

This clonotype was recorded at least ten times. The rearrangement links TRBV5-1 to TRBJ2-7; 7 bases are a match to TRBD2. The CDR3 is 15 amino acids. J lost 6 bases, V lost 3 bases, and 12 bases had no gene match. Germline CDR1 and CDR2: SGHRS and YFSETQ. The CDR3 coding sequence is TGCGCCAGCAGCTGGGAGGGGCAAAGGTCCGGCGAGCAGTACTTC. It specifies CASSWEGQRSGEQYF.

This clonotype was counted ten times or more. The chain carries TRBV7-2 and TRBJ1-5, with TRBD1 matching 7 bases. Germline V CDR1 and CDR2: SGHTA, FQGNSA. The CDR3 length is 13 residues. With V trimmed by 5 bases and J by 2 bases, 0 bases remained unmatched. The CDR3 here is CASSDRGNQPQHF. The CDR3 bases are TGTGCCAGCAGCGACAGGGGCAATCAGCCCCAGCATTTT.

In this sample, this clonotype turned up many times. This chain links TRBV7-2 with TRBJ2-1; no reliable D call. The CDR3 has 14 amino acids. The V gene's germline CDR1 is SGHTA and CDR2 FQGNSA. V lost 6 bases, J lost 4 bases, and 13 bases lay in between. The CDR3 DNA follows: TGTGCCAGCAGTATCGGGCAGGTATACAATGAGCAGTTCTTC. Translated, it gives CASSIGQVYNEQFF.

This clonotype was observed a few times. The rearrangement links TRBV20-1 to TRBJ1-3; D not certain. Trimming removed 3 bases at V and 7 bases at J, with 19 bases between. The CDR3 consists of 15 residues. Germline values: CDR1 DFQATT, CDR2 SNEGSKA (reference sequence). The CDR3 DNA sequence: TGCAGTGCTAGGACCTTCGACCGGTTTAGGAACACCATATATTTT. Translating it yields CSARTFDRFRNTIYF.

This clonotype was detected many times. This chain links TRBV4-1 with TRBJ1-2; 10 bases agree with TRBD1. V shed 5 bases and J 4 bases; nucleotides not matched to a gene: 7. The CDR3 is made up of 15 amino acids. Germline values: CDR1 MGHRA, CDR2 YSYEKL. DNA for the CDR3: TGCGCCAGCAGCTCTCGACAGGGGGCAAGCTATGGCTACACCTTC. Amino acids: CASSSRQGASYGYTF.

CDR3 region: CASSQDGGSGGYTF. The CDR3 DNA sequence: TGCGCCAGCAGCCAAGATGGGGGGTCTGGTGGCTACACCTTC. The chain is built from TRBV4-1 and TRBJ1-2, with D maybe TRBD1 (5 bases). CDR1 is MGHRA, CDR2 YSYEKL, per germline. Trimming cost V 0 bases and J 7 bases, with 12 bases left between them. CDR3 length equals 14 residues.

This clonotype was picked up many times. The chain uses TRBV28 and TRBJ2-7; D unresolved. This CDR3 is 11 amino acids long. The V gene lost 6 bases and the J gene lost 1 base, with 4 bases spanning the gap. CDR1 MDHEN and CDR2 SYDVKM come from the germline V gene. For the CDR3, the DNA is TGTGCCAGCAGCGGATCCTACGAGCAGTACTTC. Amino acids: CASSGSYEQYF.

The chain employs TRBV12-3 or TRBV12-4 and TRBJ1-5; D remains unclear. Trimming left V 1 base short and J 9 bases short, with 10 bases between. There are 13 residues in the CDR3. This CDR3 reads CASSLGGQWPQHF. CDR3 DNA sequence: TGTGCCAGCAGTTTAGGGGGTCAGTGGCCCCAGCATTTT.

This clonotype was found many times. V gene TRBV7-9 combines with J gene TRBJ2-3, with TRBD2 matching 9 bases. Per the germline V gene, CDR1 is SEHNR and CDR2 is FQNEAQ (reference sequence). The CDR3 has 16 amino acids. V was clipped by 7 bases and J by 0 bases; unmatched bases: 8. The CDR3 sequence is CASTSGGFASTDTQYF. The CDR3 DNA sequence: TGTGCCAGCACAAGCGGGGGGTTCGCTAGCACAGATACGCAGTATTTT.

The chain uses TRBV20-1 and TRBJ2-1, with TRBD2 matching 11 bases. With 1 base clipped from V and 2 bases from J, the junction kept 7 bases outside the gene matches. The CDR3 spans 17 residues. The germline V gene encodes CDR1 DFQATT and CDR2 SNEGSKA (reference sequence). The CDR3 nucleotides are TGCAGTGCTAGAGCTGTAGCGGGGGGGCCCACCTACAATGAGCAGTTCTTC. Amino acid sequence: CSARAVAGGPTYNEQFF.

The chain employs TRBV6-2 or TRBV6-3 and TRBJ2-1; D gene unclear. CDR1 is MNHEY, CDR2 SVGEGT, per germline. The V end was cut by 7 bases, the J end by 8 bases, with 21 bases between. The CDR3 extends over 15 amino acids. The CDR3 loop is CASNEPSRRPYEQFF. CDR3 nucleotides: TGTGCCAGCAACGAACCATCGAGGCGTCCCTATGAGCAGTTCTTC.

This clonotype was observed a handful of times. The rearrangement joins TRBV20-1 to TRBJ2-1, with 13 nucleotides matching TRBD2. Germline V gives CDR1 DFQATT, CDR2 SNEGSKA (reference sequence). The CDR3 totals 15 residues. After removal of 6 bases from V and 4 bases from J, the junction contained 6 bases not matched to a gene. CDR3 sequence (DNA): TGCAGTGCAAGGACTAGCGGGGGTCCTTACAATGAGCAGTTCTTC. It specifies CSARTSGGPYNEQFF.

As regards this clonotype: A read error may account for a junction end that differs from germline. The chain is built from TRBV5-1 and TRBJ2-1, with TRBD2 as a possible D gene (6 bases). The J call is uncertain, as TRBJ2-7 better fits the DNA end. Germline CDR1 SGHRS, CDR2 YFSETQ. The CDR3 is 15 amino acids. The CDR3 spells CASSLSPSAYNEQYF. CDR3 bases: TGCGCTAGCAGCTTGAGTCCTAGCGCCTACAATGAGCAGTACTTC.

This clonotype was detected a few times. The chain combines TRBV7-8 with TRBJ1-6; D gene ambiguous. Trimming pared 1 base from V and 15 bases from J, leaving 16 bases between. Germline CDR1 SGHVS, CDR2 FQNEAQ. The CDR3 has 14 amino acids. This CDR3 reads CASSLGGEMVLLHF. Written as DNA, the CDR3 is TGTGCCAGCAGCTTAGGAGGAGAAATGGTTCTCCTCCACTTT.

In its sample, this clonotype was seen a few times. The rearrangement joins TRBV7-2 to TRBJ1-4; TRBD1 is a possible D gene (6 bases). Trimming shortened V by 3 bases and J by 8 bases, and 13 bases separated the two germline ends. CDR1 is SGHTA and CDR2 is FQGNSA in the germline V gene. The CDR3 sequence is 14 residues long. CDR3 DNA sequence: TGTGCCAGCAGCTTGGACAGAGGGTTAGAAAAACTGTTTTTT. Translation gives CASSLDRGLEKLFF.

This clonotype was picked up many times. The chain joins TRBV18 to TRBJ2-3; TRBD1 matches at 10 bases. The CDR3 contains 12 residues. V gave up 8 bases and J gave up 6 bases; unmatched junction bases: 2. CDR1 and CDR2 (germline): KGHSH, LQKENI. The DNA of the CDR3 is TGTGCCAGCCCGACAGGGGGCGATACGCAGTATTTT. Its translation: CASPTGGDTQYF.

This clonotype was detected only a few times. J is TRBJ1-1 and V is TRBV3-1; 7 bases line up with TRBD1. Germline CDR1 LGHDT, CDR2 YNNKEL (reference sequence). V lost 7 bases and J lost 6; bases outside the gene matches: 11. The CDR3 extends over 14 amino acids. CDR3 sequence (DNA): TGTGCCAGCATGGGCCAGGGGGGGAGGGCTGAAGCTTTCTTT. It specifies CASMGQGGRAEAFF.

Comments on this clonotype: Being one base from a much bigger clone, this may be a read error. The rearrangement joins TRBV12-3 or TRBV12-4 to TRBJ2-3, with TRBD1 matching over 11 bases. The CDR3 loop spans 15 amino acids. V was clipped by 8 bases and J by 4 bases; unmatched bases: 8. Here the CDR3 reads CASGPWTGGADTQYF. In DNA form, the CDR3 reads TGTGCCAGCGGCCCCTGGACAGGGGGCGCAGATACGCAGTATTTT.

The chain has TRBV7-9 and TRBJ1-2; TRBD1 aligns across 10 bases. Germline CDR1 reads SEHNR; CDR2 reads FQNEAQ (reference sequence). CDR3 size: 16 residues. V dropped 5 bases and J dropped 2; count of bases not matched to a gene: 8. The CDR3 region is CASSDRDRGGNYGYTF. Here the CDR3 DNA reads TGTGCCAGCAGCGACCGGGACAGGGGAGGGAACTATGGCTACACCTTC.

This clonotype was seen at least ten times. This chain joins TRBV30 and TRBJ2-1; D may be TRBD2 (5 bases). V gave up 0 bases and J gave up 7 bases, with 16 bases separating them. Germline V lookup: CDR1 GTSNPN, CDR2 SVGIG (reference sequence). This CDR3 has 15 amino acids. The CDR3, as DNA: TGTGCCTGGAGTGTATTTTTGGACTTAGGTAATGAGCAGTTCTTC. It encodes CAWSVFLDLGNEQFF.

Of note for this clonotype: A single base separates this from a much larger clone, so it may be a read error. This sequence joins TRBV20-1 and TRBJ2-3; perhaps TRBD1 as D (6 bases). Per germline, CDR1 DFQATT and CDR2 SNEGSKA (reference sequence). CDR3 length: 15 residues. In nucleotides, the CDR3 is TGCAGTGCTAGAGCCCAACAGGGAGTGGGAGATACGCGGTATTTT. Translating gives CSARAQQGVGDTRYF.

Many counts were recorded for this clonotype. V and J are TRBV20-1 and TRBJ1-1; 8 nucleotides align to TRBD1. Germline loops: CDR1 DFQATT, CDR2 SNEGSKA (reference sequence). V was clipped by 0 bases and J by 2 bases; unmatched bases: 11. The CDR3 sequence is 17 residues long. Here the CDR3 DNA reads TGCAGTGCTAGAGATGAAAGAGCACAGGGGGTTAACACTGAAGCTTTCTTT. Translating gives CSARDERAQGVNTEAFF.

This chain joins TRBV20-1 and TRBJ1-6; 12 positions match TRBD1. The V segment lost 0 bases and the J segment 7 bases; nucleotides outside the gene matches: 7. This CDR3 has 17 residues. Germline CDR1 reads DFQATT; CDR2 reads SNEGSKA (reference sequence). The CDR3 bases are TGCAGTGCTAGAGATCCAGGGACAGGGGGCAGGAATTCACCCCTCCACTTT. As protein: CSARDPGTGGRNSPLHF.

A remark on this clonotype: A much larger clone differs by one base, so this may be a read error. This rearrangement joins TRBV11-2 to TRBJ2-7, with TRBD2 matching over 15 bases. Germline V gene sequence: CDR1 SGHAT, CDR2 FQNNGV. CDR3 length: 15 residues. The CDR3 DNA reads TGTGCCAACAGCCCTGGACTAGCGGGGGGGTGGGAGCAGTACTTC. Translation gives CANSPGLAGGWEQYF.